The 32 T cell receptor beta chains given below trace back to one sample, sequenced in a study of PD-L1 blockade in urothelial cancer. Regarding time point: peripheral blood 6 weeks after treatment start. Assay: immunoSEQ multiplex PCR; the TCRdb copy retains only in-frame clones and omits some. The data show approximately 110,000 clones, approximately 90% seen once. The sample consisted of PBMCs, taken around atezolizumab (anti-PD-L1) treatment. The receptor source for this set is a man in his fifties or sixties with urothelial cancer.

V gene TRBV30 combines with J gene TRBJ2-7; TRBD1 aligns across 8 bases. The germline V gene has CDR1 GTSNPN and CDR2 SVGIG (reference sequence). The CDR3 is 13 residues long. V lost 7 bases to trimming and J lost 12 bases; unmatched junction nucleotides: 17. CDR3: CASTLRTGSNRYF. The CDR3, as DNA: TGTGCCTCTACCCTTAGGACAGGGAGTAATCGGTACTTC.

This clone was recorded once. The V call is TRBV6-1, the J call TRBJ1-5; 7 nucleotides line up with TRBD1. This CDR3 has 15 amino acids. The J segment lost 3 bases and the V segment lost 2 bases, leaving 4 bases of the junction unmatched. The V gene's germline CDR1 is MNHNS and CDR2 SASEGT. The CDR3 region is CASSERGLTNQPQHF. The CDR3 DNA reads as TGTGCCAGCAGTGAAAGGGGGCTGACCAATCAGCCCCAGCATTTT.

V and J are TRBV5-4 and TRBJ2-2; D perhaps matches TRBD1 (5 bases). V shed 2 bases and J shed 4 bases, with 15 bases lying between them. CDR1 is SGHNT, CDR2 YYREEE, per germline (reference sequence). The CDR3 has 16 residues. The CDR3 bases are TGTGCCAGCAGCTTAGATATACAGGTCGGCACCGGGGAGCTGTTTTTT. This translates into CASSLDIQVGTGELFF.

The chain combines TRBV28 with TRBJ2-7; TRBD2 matches 11 bases. After removal of 3 bases from V and 0 bases from J, the junction contained 4 bases not matched to a gene. Germline-derived CDR1 and CDR2 are MDHEN and SYDVKM. This CDR3 contains 16 residues. For the CDR3, the DNA is TGTGCCAGCAGTTTGGTGCTAGCGGGAGGCTCCTACGAGCAGTACTTC. Translation gives CASSLVLAGGSYEQYF.

This chain connects TRBV4-1 to TRBJ2-7; D is unclear. The CDR3 extends over 15 amino acids. Trimming shortened V by 0 bases and J by 0 bases, and 9 bases separated the two germline ends. Germline V gene sequence: CDR1 MGHRA, CDR2 YSYEKL. CDR3 DNA sequence: TGCGCCAGCAGCCAAGAAACTACCTCCTCCTACGAGCAGTACTTC. This encodes CASSQETTSSYEQYF.

The V and J genes are TRBV4-1 and TRBJ2-5; D is undetermined. The germline CDR1 and CDR2 sequences are MGHRA and YSYEKL. Trimming shortened V by 2 bases and J by 0 bases, and 7 bases separated the two germline ends. The CDR3 extends over 14 amino acids. CDR3 bases: TGCGCCAGCAGCCAATTTGACAACCAAGAGACCCAGTACTTC. Translated, it gives CASSQFDNQETQYF.

This chain joins TRBV7-2 and TRBJ2-5; 8 nucleotides match TRBD2. Germline-derived CDR1 and CDR2 are SGHTA and FQGNSA. CDR3 size: 16 residues. After removal of 4 bases from V and 5 bases from J, the junction contained 12 bases not matched to a gene. In DNA, the CDR3 is TGTGCCAGCAGCTGGGACTCTAGCGGGCTGGTGGAGACCCAGTACTTC. Translating it yields CASSWDSSGLVETQYF.

This sequence joins TRBV6-5 and TRBJ1-3; tentative D call: TRBD1 (5 bases). The CDR3 extends over 15 amino acids. CDR1 and CDR2 from the germline V gene are MNHEY and SVGAGI. V lost 4 bases to trimming and J lost 4 bases, with 14 bases between them. Here the CDR3 DNA reads TGTGCCAGCAGTTCTGAAGGGGTATCCGGAAACACCATATATTTT. Its translation: CASSSEGVSGNTIYF.

The genes are TRBV28 and TRBJ2-7, with 9 nucleotides matching TRBD1. This CDR3 has 15 amino acids. The germline gives CDR1 MDHEN, CDR2 SYDVKM. V shed 6 bases, J shed 2 bases, and the junction held 8 bases outside the gene matches. Here the CDR3 DNA reads TGTGCCAGCAGCGGGCCGGGACAGGGTACCTACGAGCAGTACTTC. Its translation is CASSGPGQGTYEQYF.

The V gene is TRBV6-1, the J gene TRBJ2-5, with 10 bases that match TRBD2. Germline loops: CDR1 MNHNS, CDR2 SASEGT. V lost 9 bases, J lost 2 bases, and 9 bases stayed unmatched. This CDR3 region has 15 residues. The CDR3, as DNA: TGTGCCAGTCCCCGACTAGCGGGCGTACAAGAGACCCAGTACTTC. Amino acids: CASPRLAGVQETQYF.

The rearrangement links TRBV27 to TRBJ2-7; the match to TRBD1 covers 7 bases. CDR1 and CDR2 from the germline V gene are MNHEY and SMNVEV (reference sequence). CDR3 size: 14 residues. V was clipped by 6 bases and J by 0 bases; unmatched bases: 5. The DNA for the CDR3 is TGTGCCAGCAGCCGCCGGGACAGCTCCTACGAGCAGTACTTC. Translated: CASSRRDSSYEQYF.

The chain recombines TRBV6-1 with TRBJ1-3; D possibly corresponds to TRBD1 (6 bases). Per germline, CDR1 MNHNS and CDR2 SASEGT. The CDR3 has 15 residues. V gave up 5 bases and J gave up 4 bases, with 15 bases separating them. The CDR3 DNA is TGTGCCAGCAGTCCCCGGGGGGCGGACGGAAACACCATATATTTT. Its protein product is CASSPRGADGNTIYF.

This clone showed up just once. The gene calls are TRBV15 and TRBJ2-1; 8 nucleotides align to TRBD2. The CDR3 has 16 residues. The trim removed 5 bases at V and 10 bases at J, leaving 16 bases unmatched. In germline, CDR1 is LNHNV, CDR2 YYDKDF (reference sequence). For the CDR3, the DNA is TGTGCCACCAGCTCCCGGCTCGGGAGGGGTAGCGGAGAGCAGTTCTTC. It yields the protein CATSSRLGRGSGEQFF. Based on the CDR3 plus reference TRBV15 and TRBJ2-1, the full variable domain is DAMVIQNPRYQVTQFGKPVTLSCSQTLNHNVMYWYQQKSSQAPKLLFHYYDKDFNNEADTPDNFQSRRPNTSFCFLDIRSPGLGDTAMYLCATSSRLGRGSGEQFFGPGTRLTVL.

The chain uses TRBV6-5 and TRBJ2-3; D may be TRBD2 (6 bases). V gave up 0 bases and J gave up 3 bases, with 10 bases separating them. The CDR3 is 15 residues long. CDR1 MNHEY and CDR2 SVGAGI come from the germline V gene. CDR3 protein: CASSYSEGNTDTQYF. The CDR3 region has the DNA TGTGCCAGCAGTTACTCGGAGGGAAATACAGATACGCAGTATTTT.

The chain has TRBV28 and TRBJ2-7; 7 bases align to TRBD1. CDR3 length: 15 amino acids. Per germline, CDR1 MDHEN and CDR2 SYDVKM. With V trimmed by 5 bases and J by 0 bases, 7 bases remained unmatched. Here the CDR3 reads CASSGTAPSSYEQYF. The DNA of the CDR3 is TGTGCCAGCAGTGGGACAGCGCCGAGCTCCTACGAGCAGTACTTC.

The rearrangement joins TRBV7-8 to TRBJ2-2, with D tentatively TRBD2 (6 bases). CDR1 SGHVS and CDR2 FQNEAQ come from the germline V gene. This CDR3 is 19 amino acids long. V lost 0 bases and J 5 bases, leaving 22 bases between the germline ends. CDR3 residues: CASSLAPVFYGRGTGELFF. CDR3 bases: TGTGCCAGCAGCTTAGCTCCTGTGTTTTACGGGAGAGGGACCGGGGAGCTGTTTTTT.

The DNA for the CDR3 is TGTGCCAGCAGCTTAAGCGGCGGGAGCTCCTACAATGAGCAGTTCTTC. Its protein is CASSLSGGSSYNEQFF. V and J are TRBV7-6 and TRBJ2-1, with 7 positions matching TRBD2. Germline V gene sequence: CDR1 SGHVS, CDR2 FNYEAQ. The length of the CDR3 is 16 residues. V trimming: 2 bases; J trimming: 0 bases; junction bases outside the gene matches: 4.

CDR3 sequence (DNA): TGTGCCAGCACCATCAAGAGAAGCTCCTACAATGAGCAGTTCTTC. It is translated as CASTIKRSSYNEQFF. This chain joins TRBV7-2 and TRBJ2-1; D is undetermined. V was cut by 7 bases and J by 0 bases, with 13 bases left in between. The CDR3 has 15 residues. Germline CDR1 is SGHTA and CDR2 is FQGNSA.

CDR3 bases: TGTGCCACCAGCAGAGGGGACAGGGGGCAGCGTGGCTACACCTTC. It is translated as CATSRGDRGQRGYTF. V usage is TRBV15 and J usage is TRBJ1-2; 12 bases align to TRBD1. CDR3 length: 15 residues. Germline CDR1 LNHNV, CDR2 YYDKDF (reference sequence). V lost 1 base and J lost 7; bases outside the gene matches: 4. Full variable domain (rest looked up from reference TRBV15 and TRBJ1-2): DAMVIQNPRYQVTQFGKPVTLSCSQTLNHNVMYWYQQKSSQAPKLLFHYYDKDFNNEADTPDNFQSRRPNTSFCFLDIRSPGLGDTAMYLCATSRGDRGQRGYTFGSGTRLTVV.

J is TRBJ1-5 and V is TRBV7-2, with 7 bases that match TRBD1. Trimming cost V 3 bases and J 2 bases; bases outside gene matches: 1. CDR3 length: 14 amino acids. Looked up from germline, CDR1 is SGHTA and CDR2 is FQGNSA. The CDR3 sequence is CASSFTGGNQPQHF. CDR3 DNA sequence: TGTGCCAGCAGCTTTACAGGGGGCAATCAGCCCCAGCATTTT.

The chain is built from TRBV7-8 and TRBJ2-1; the match to TRBD2 covers 13 bases. Germline CDR1 SGHVS, CDR2 FQNEAQ. The junction had 14 bases not matched to a gene; V was cut back by 3 bases and J by 0 bases. CDR3 length equals 21 residues. The CDR3 sequence: CASSLAKLAGGPIVSYNEQFF. CDR3 sequence (DNA): TGTGCCAGCAGCTTGGCGAAACTAGCGGGAGGGCCCATCGTCTCCTACAATGAGCAGTTCTTC.

This chain uses TRBV5-6 with TRBJ1-1; TRBD1 aligns across 7 bases. Germline-derived CDR1 and CDR2 are SGHDT and YYEEEE. Unmatched junction bases numbered 2, after V lost 0 bases and J lost 0 bases. The CDR3 has 15 amino acids. Here the CDR3 DNA reads TGTGCCAGCAGCTTGGGGCAGGGGGTGAACACTGAAGCTTTCTTT. It encodes CASSLGQGVNTEAFF.

J is TRBJ2-7 and V is TRBV28, with 9 bases that match TRBD2. The length of the CDR3 is 15 residues. V gave up 5 bases and J gave up 6 bases; unmatched junction bases: 11. The germline CDR1 and CDR2 sequences are MDHEN and SYDVKM. The CDR3 DNA reads TGTGCCAGCAGTCCCACGGCGGGAGGGCCTTCCGAGCAGTACTTC. Protein: CASSPTAGGPSEQYF.

V is TRBV2 and J is TRBJ1-2; 9 nucleotides line up with TRBD1. CDR1 is SNHLY and CDR2 is FYNNEI in the germline V gene. J lost 8 bases, V lost 0 bases, and 7 bases had no gene match. The length of the CDR3 is 15 residues. The CDR3 region has the DNA TGTGCCAGCAGTGAAGCGGCTACAGGGGGCGAGGGCTACACCTTC. It is translated as CASSEAATGGEGYTF.

The chain links TRBV30 to TRBJ2-7, with 9 bases identical to TRBD2. V was clipped by 1 base and J by 1 base; unmatched bases: 2. The germline V gene has CDR1 GTSNPN and CDR2 SVGIG (reference sequence). The CDR3 is made up of 14 amino acids. CDR3 coding DNA: TGTGCCTGGAGTGCAGGACTAGCGTCCTACGAGCAGTACTTC. Translated: CAWSAGLASYEQYF. The full variable domain, its missing parts supplied by reference TRBV30 and TRBJ2-7, is SQTIHQWPATLVQPVGSPLSLECTVEGTSNPNLYWYRQAAGRGLQLLFYSVGIGQISSEVPQNLSASRPQDRQFILSSKKLLLSDSGFYLCAWSAGLASYEQYFGPGTRLTVT.

The chain combines TRBV6-5 with TRBJ2-1; 7 bases are shared with TRBD2. Trimming cost V 2 bases and J 14 bases; bases outside gene matches: 9. CDR1 is MNHEY and CDR2 is SVGAGI in the germline V gene. The CDR3 extends over 13 amino acids. This chain's CDR3 is CASSYGRGTSEFF. The CDR3 region has the DNA TGTGCCAGCAGTTACGGGCGGGGGACGAGTGAGTTCTTC.

This chain links TRBV28 with TRBJ1-4, with 7 bases lining up with TRBD1. CDR1 and CDR2 from the germline V gene are MDHEN and SYDVKM. Germline trimming cut 6 bases from V and 4 bases from J; bases unmatched to any gene: 5. CDR3 length: 14 residues. The CDR3 loop is CASRVGGLNEKLFF. For the CDR3, the DNA is TGTGCCAGCAGGGTAGGGGGCCTTAATGAAAAACTGTTTTTT.

This chain uses TRBV4-1 with TRBJ2-7; TRBD2 aligns across 7 bases. The length of the CDR3 is 14 residues. Germline V gene lookup returns CDR1 MGHRA and CDR2 YSYEKL. J gave up 7 bases and V 1 base, and 7 bases lay outside the gene matches. CDR3: CASSQAAGAREQYF. CDR3 in DNA: TGCGCCAGCAGCCAAGCGGCGGGAGCAAGGGAGCAGTACTTC.

The chain uses TRBV30 and TRBJ2-5, with D possibly matching TRBD2 (7 bases). Deletions cut 0 bases from V and 1 base from J, with 12 bases between. The CDR3 contains 15 residues. CDR1 GTSNPN and CDR2 SVGIG come from the germline V gene (reference sequence). The CDR3 loop is CAWSVRGGAQETQYF. In nucleotides, the CDR3 is TGTGCCTGGAGTGTAAGGGGGGGGGCCCAAGAGACCCAGTACTTC.

This clone was found once. This rearrangement joins TRBV4-1 to TRBJ1-2; 11 bases are a match to TRBD1. Germline trimming cut 4 bases from V and 3 bases from J; bases unmatched to any gene: 4. This CDR3 spans 15 amino acids. CDR1 MGHRA and CDR2 YSYEKL come from the germline V gene. The DNA for the CDR3 is TGCGCCAGCAGCCCGGGACAGGGGGGCTACTATGGCTACACCTTC. It is translated as CASSPGQGGYYGYTF.

This chain connects TRBV5-5 to TRBJ1-3; possible D gene TRBD1, 5 bases. The CDR3 loop spans 15 amino acids. CDR1 is SGHKS and CDR2 is YYEKEE in the germline V gene (reference sequence). Trimming shortened V by 3 bases and J by 0 bases, and 10 bases separated the two germline ends. CDR3 DNA: TGTGCCAGCAGCTCGGGGGACTTCTCTGGAAACACCATATATTTT. It yields the protein CASSSGDFSGNTIYF.

The chain recombines TRBV18 with TRBJ2-7; 7 bases fit TRBD1. The CDR3 contains 15 residues. The V segment lost 2 bases and the J segment 6 bases; nucleotides outside the gene matches: 10. Germline assignment: CDR1 KGHSH and CDR2 LQKENI. The CDR3 DNA follows: TGTGCCAGCTCACCAACCCCCGGGACAGTTGTCGAGCAGTACTTC. Amino acids: CASSPTPGTVVEQYF.